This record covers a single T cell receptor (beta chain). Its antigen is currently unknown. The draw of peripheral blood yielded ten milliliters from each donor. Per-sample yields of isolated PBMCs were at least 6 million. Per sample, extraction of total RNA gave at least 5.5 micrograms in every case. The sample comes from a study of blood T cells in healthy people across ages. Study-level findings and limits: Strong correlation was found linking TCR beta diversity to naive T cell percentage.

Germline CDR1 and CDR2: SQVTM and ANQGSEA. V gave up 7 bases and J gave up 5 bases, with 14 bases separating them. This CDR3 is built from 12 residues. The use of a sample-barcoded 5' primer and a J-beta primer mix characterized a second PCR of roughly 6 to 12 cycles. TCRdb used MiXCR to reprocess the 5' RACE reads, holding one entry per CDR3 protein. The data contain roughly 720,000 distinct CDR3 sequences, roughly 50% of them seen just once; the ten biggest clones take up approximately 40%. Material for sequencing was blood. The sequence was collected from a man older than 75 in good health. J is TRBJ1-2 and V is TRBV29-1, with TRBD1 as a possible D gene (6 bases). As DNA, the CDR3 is TGCAGCGCAAAGGGAGGGGGGTATGGCTACACCTTC. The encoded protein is CSAKGGGYGYTF.